This TCR beta chain came from a study of T cells after yellow fever vaccination. TCRdb analysed the 5' RACE reads with MiXCR anew, one entry per CDR3 protein. The sample consists of 550,000 to 750,000 distinct CDR3 sequences, about 14% of them appearing once. A few counts support this clonotype. Its antigen is as yet unknown. V lost 3 bases and J 12 bases, leaving 12 bases between the germline ends. CDR1 is SGHTA and CDR2 is FQGNSA in the germline V gene. The CDR3 runs to 12 residues. Findings of the study overall: Most clones from primary vaccination were detected again post-booster (roughly 95% CD4, about 85% CD8).

Sequencing used PBMCs, obtained on the day of the yellow fever booster vaccination. The chain employs TRBV7-2 and TRBJ2-1; tentatively, D is TRBD1 or TRBD2 (5 bases each). This receptor was identified in a young man who received the YFV17D yellow fever vaccine. DNA of the CDR3: TGTGCCAGCAGCTTTTTGACTGGGGGGCAGTTCTTC. Translation gives CASSFLTGGQFF.